This TCR beta chain was documented in a study of blood T cells in healthy people across ages (dated by TCRdb to 2013 to 2016). Context from the whole study: In model experiments, template switching captured about one uniquely barcoded TCR beta cDNA molecule for every two T cells. Using deep sequencing normalized with unique cDNA molecular identifiers, the study measured how TCR beta repertoire diversity changes with age. Two additional independent replicas of 1 million unique cDNA reads from the same blood draw were analyzed for two donors (one aged 18 to 29 and one aged 80 or older). To avoid experimental bias, donors of different ages were randomly spread across the sequencing lanes. The donors were divided into four age groups: young (average around 16 years), middle-aged (about 40), aged (under 70) and long-lived (nearly 85).

The study at large found these results: Since profiling was done on bulk unsorted PBMCs, naive and antigen-experienced compartments could not be conclusively compared. The percentage of naive T cells measured by flow cytometry correlated strongly with observed TCR beta diversity. Estimates of total diversity based on one million sequenced T cells were considered lower bounds and underestimates. Donor CMV infection status was unknown, potentially confounding age-related changes in expanded clonotypes. As age increased, observed TCR beta diversity per million T cells dropped in a roughly linear way, and a significant reduction was already evident by age approximately 40. Compared with the aged group, the long-lived group had more naive CD4+ T cells, fewer expanded clones and increased TCR diversity, suggesting age selection.

Library construction relied on 5' RACE. Sequencing used an Illumina HiSeq 2500. The second PCR ran for roughly 7 to 12 cycles and used a J-beta primer mix along with a sample-barcoded 5' primer. Each TCR beta cDNA molecule received a unique molecular identifier from a template-switch 5' adaptor carrying 12 random nucleotides. Each sample yielded at least 3 million CDR3-containing paired-end reads. First-strand cDNA was synthesized from all RNA with the Mint cDNA synthesis kit, primed by a TRBC-specific oligonucleotide. After uracil-DNA glycosylase treatment, a first 18-cycle PCR used universal primers M1SS and BC2_uni_R on all cDNA. The source study handled its data this way. Each sample was normalized by randomly selecting 1 million high-quality reads, each carrying a distinct molecular identifier. Reads with shared molecular identifiers were discarded instead of being binned into consensus sequences. MiTCR, run with a Q25 quality threshold and the strictest error-elimination algorithm, handled CDR3 identification, clonotype clustering and error correction. Lower-bound total TCR beta diversity was estimated with a nonparametric unseen species model using Euler transformation. In-frame beta chains were kept once TCRdb had trimmed the public reads at Q25 with fastp and called clones with MiXCR. Rows with a matching CDR3 protein are joined into one entry that keeps the most common DNA and genes. TCRdb's processing, not the study's, gives the V and J calls here. This sample comprises approximately 790,000 distinct CDR3 sequences, under 80% of them detected only once. Around a quarter of the sample rests with the top ten.

About this clonotype: Which antigen it targets is not known. The input lacks base qualities; no much larger clone sits a single base away.

The cysteine opens and the phenylalanine closes a CDR3 of 13 amino acids. Left in the record is the CDR3 DNA by itself, 39 bases read in frame from the first base. Sequences MNHEY (CDR1) and SMNVEV (CDR2) are obtained from the germline V gene (reference sequence). Cut back by 2 bases and 4 bases, the V and J ends lie 5 bases apart. The roughly 39 donors, aged about 6 to 95 years, were systemically healthy Caucasian individuals from Russia. Ten milliliters of peripheral blood were drawn from each donor into EDTA-treated Vacutainer tubes. Ficoll-Paque density-gradient centrifugation was used to isolate PBMCs, with at least 7 million obtained per sample. Trizol reagent was used to extract total RNA from PBMCs, with at least 5 micrograms per sample. The percentages of naive CD45RAhigh/CD27high T cells were determined by flow cytometry on a PBMC aliquot from every donor.

Recombination connected TRBV27 to TRBJ2-2; no D gene is confidently identified. This TCR came from a man aged 25 to 45 in good health. The material sequenced was blood. The sequence in DNA is TGTGCCAGCAGTTTAATGAGCACCGGGGAGCTGTTTTTT. This encodes CASSLMSTGELFF.